One and the same sample provided the 15 T cell receptor beta chains below, sequenced in a study of blood T cells in healthy people across ages. PCR was performed a second time for about 6 to 12 cycles using a sample-barcoded 5' primer and a J-beta primer mix. TCRdb re-called the 5' RACE reads with MiXCR, one entry per CDR3 protein. The profile shows roughly 1,500,000 distinct CDR3 sequences, around 36% of them singletons. The sequenced sample consisted of blood. These receptors were obtained from a woman in her thirties in good health.

This CDR3 is CSARPMRGAVDTQYF. The CDR3 DNA reads as TGCAGTGCTAGGCCTATGCGGGGGGCCGTAGATACGCAGTATTTT. V gene TRBV20-1 combines with J gene TRBJ2-3; TRBD2 aligns across 8 bases. J lost 5 bases, V lost 3 bases, and 10 bases had no gene match. Per the germline V gene, CDR1 is DFQATT and CDR2 is SNEGSKA (reference sequence). The CDR3 extends over 15 amino acids.

This chain links TRBV7-8 with TRBJ2-2, with D perhaps matching TRBD1 or TRBD2 (6 bases each). Per the germline V gene, CDR1 is SGHVS and CDR2 is FQNEAQ. V was clipped by 6 bases and J by 0 bases, with 17 bases between them. This CDR3 spans 17 amino acids. The CDR3 here is CASRRQGGTSNTGELFF. In DNA, the CDR3 is TGTGCCAGCAGGAGGCAAGGGGGGACATCGAACACCGGGGAGCTGTTTTTT.

This clonotype showed up just a few times. A read error may explain this, as a much larger clone is one base away. The V gene is TRBV29-1, the J gene TRBJ2-5; the D gene is possibly TRBD1 (7 bases). Between the trimmed V and J ends, which lost 7 bases and 11 bases, there was a span of 23 bases. CDR1 and CDR2 (germline): SQVTM, ANQGSEA. CDR3 length: 13 residues. The CDR3 DNA follows: TGCAGCGAGAGGGGGACAGCGGGCGGAGAGCAGTACTTC. Its translation is CSERGTAGGEQYF.

V and J are TRBV3-1 and TRBJ2-1; D not resolved. This CDR3 contains 14 residues. Germline assignment: CDR1 LGHDT and CDR2 YNNKEL (reference sequence). V shed 4 bases and J shed 10 bases, with 17 bases lying between them. CDR3 region: CASSPSMRRGEQFF. The CDR3 DNA sequence: TGTGCCAGCAGCCCTAGTATGCGTCGCGGCGAGCAGTTCTTC.

This clonotype was counted a few times. V gene TRBV6-2 or TRBV6-3 combines with J gene TRBJ1-2, with unresolved D. This CDR3 comprises 11 residues. The V end was cut by 3 bases, the J end by 6 bases, with 5 bases between. Germline assignment: CDR1 MNHEY and CDR2 SVGEGT. The CDR3 DNA follows: TGTGCCAGCAGTTATTATCATGGCTACACCTTC. This gives the protein CASSYYHGYTF.

There are a few counts of this clonotype. The V and J genes are TRBV20-1 and TRBJ1-2, with D tentatively TRBD1 (5 bases). This CDR3 comprises 20 residues. The germline V and J ends were trimmed by 4 bases and 4 bases, with 34 bases remaining between them. The germline gives CDR1 DFQATT, CDR2 SNEGSKA (reference sequence). The CDR3 here is CSANHLDRLGALDRFYGYTF. In nucleotides, the CDR3 is TGCAGTGCTAACCACCTGGACCGTCTTGGGGCTCTGGATCGTTTCTATGGCTACACCTTC.

At least ten counts were recorded for this clonotype. The chain combines TRBV20-1 with TRBJ1-2; a possible D gene is TRBD1 (5 bases). The CDR3 is 12 amino acids. The germline gives CDR1 DFQATT, CDR2 SNEGSKA (reference sequence). Trimming removed 3 bases at V and 2 bases at J, with 7 bases between. Here the CDR3 DNA reads TGCAGTGCTAGTCGGGGCAACTATGGCTACACCTTC. Protein: CSASRGNYGYTF.

This clonotype was seen ten or more times. V usage is TRBV12-3 or TRBV12-4 and J usage is TRBJ2-7; D possibly corresponds to TRBD2 (6 bases). This CDR3 spans 14 amino acids. Trimming stripped 3 bases from V and 7 bases from J, with 16 bases between. Here the CDR3 reads CASSFGGARGEQYF. CDR3 bases: TGTGCCAGCAGTTTTGGAGGGGCTCGGGGTGAGCAGTACTTC.

As for this clonotype: A junction boundary mismatches the germline segment, possibly from a read error. This rearrangement joins TRBV28 to TRBJ2-7; perhaps D is TRBD1 or TRBD2 (5 bases each). This CDR3 has 15 residues. The germline CDR1 and CDR2 sequences are MDHEN and SYDVKM. The CDR3 coding sequence is TGTGCCGGCAGTCCCATGGGACGGGGCCCCTACGAGCAGTACTTC. This gives the protein CAGSPMGRGPYEQYF.

Only a few counts were recorded for this clonotype. The V call is TRBV20-1, the J call TRBJ2-7; the D gene is possibly TRBD1 (6 bases). CDR3 length: 13 residues. V lost 5 bases and J lost 4, with 15 bases in between. Germline V gives CDR1 DFQATT, CDR2 SNEGSKA (reference sequence). CDR3 in amino acids: CSAPRQGLYEQYF. The CDR3, as DNA: TGCAGTGCTCCCCGGCAGGGGCTGTACGAGCAGTACTTC.

This clonotype was seen only a few times. The CDR3 sequence is CASSLDYQPQHF. CDR3 in DNA: TGTGCCAGCAGCTTAGACTATCAGCCCCAGCATTTT. This chain connects TRBV7-9 to TRBJ1-5; no reliable D call. Germline V gene lookup returns CDR1 SEHNR and CDR2 FQNEAQ (reference sequence). The CDR3 has 12 amino acids. Trimming stripped 1 base from V and 5 bases from J, with 3 bases between.

The chain links TRBV20-1 to TRBJ2-1; TRBD2 agrees at 13 bases. V lost 0 bases, J lost 7 bases, and 3 bases stayed unmatched. The CDR3 covers 15 residues. Per germline, CDR1 DFQATT and CDR2 SNEGSKA (reference sequence). CDR3 amino acids: CSARETSGRLNEQFF. The CDR3 DNA reads TGCAGTGCTAGAGAGACTAGCGGGAGGTTAAATGAGCAGTTCTTC.

The sample holds a few counts of this clonotype. The chain combines TRBV10-2 with TRBJ2-7; D gene uncertain. The CDR3 sequence is 12 residues long. V lost 2 bases, J lost 2 bases, and 4 bases lay in between. Germline V gives CDR1 WSHSY, CDR2 SAAADI. The CDR3 is CASSEVAYEQYF. Written as DNA, the CDR3 is TGCGCCAGCAGTGAGGTAGCCTACGAGCAGTACTTC.

There are a few counts of this clonotype. The chain links TRBV3-1 to TRBJ2-5; maybe TRBD2 (6 bases). Germline lookup yields CDR1 LGHDT and CDR2 YNNKEL (reference sequence). The CDR3 contains 13 residues. Trimming pared 10 bases from V and 1 base from J, leaving 13 bases between. The CDR3 DNA is TGTGCCATCGAAGGGGACTCCCAAGAGACCCAGTACTTC. Amino acids: CAIEGDSQETQYF.

This clonotype has more than one count but fewer than ten. The V call is TRBV7-3, the J call TRBJ2-3; 10 bases align to TRBD2. The CDR3 has 15 amino acids. J gave up 7 bases and V 2 bases, and 6 bases lay outside the gene matches. The germline gives CDR1 SGHTA, CDR2 FQGTGA. CDR3 amino acids: CASSLSAGGVNTQYF. CDR3 sequence (DNA): TGTGCCAGCAGCTTATCAGCGGGAGGGGTAAATACGCAGTATTTT.